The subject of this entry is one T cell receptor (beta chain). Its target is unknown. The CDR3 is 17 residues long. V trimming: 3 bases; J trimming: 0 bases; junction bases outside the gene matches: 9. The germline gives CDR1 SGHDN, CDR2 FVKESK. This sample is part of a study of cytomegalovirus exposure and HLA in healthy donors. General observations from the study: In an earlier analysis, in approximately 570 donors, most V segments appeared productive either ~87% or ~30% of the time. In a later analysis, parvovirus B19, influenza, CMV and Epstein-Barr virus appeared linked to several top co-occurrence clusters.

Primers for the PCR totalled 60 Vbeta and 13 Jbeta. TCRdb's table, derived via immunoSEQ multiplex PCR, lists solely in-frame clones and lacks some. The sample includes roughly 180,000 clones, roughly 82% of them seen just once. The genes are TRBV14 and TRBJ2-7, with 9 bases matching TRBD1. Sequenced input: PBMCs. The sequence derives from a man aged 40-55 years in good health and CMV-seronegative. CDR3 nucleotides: TGTGCCAGCAGCCAGACGTATACAGGGGGCGCCTCCTACGAGCAGTACTTC. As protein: CASSQTYTGGASYEQYF.